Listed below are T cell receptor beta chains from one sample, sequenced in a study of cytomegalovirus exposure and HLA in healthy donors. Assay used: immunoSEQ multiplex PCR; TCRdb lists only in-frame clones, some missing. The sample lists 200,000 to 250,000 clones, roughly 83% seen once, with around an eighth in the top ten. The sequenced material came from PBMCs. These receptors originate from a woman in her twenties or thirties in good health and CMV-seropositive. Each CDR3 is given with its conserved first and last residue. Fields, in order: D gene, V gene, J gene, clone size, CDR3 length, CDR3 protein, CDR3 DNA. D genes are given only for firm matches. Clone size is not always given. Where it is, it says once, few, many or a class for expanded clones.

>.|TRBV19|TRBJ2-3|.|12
CASSNRRDTQYF
TGTGCCAGTAGTAACCGCCGGGATACGCAGTATTTT
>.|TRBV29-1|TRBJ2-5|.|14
CSVEDRGAGETQYF
TGCAGCGTTGAAGATCGCGGGGCCGGAGAGACCCAGTACTTC
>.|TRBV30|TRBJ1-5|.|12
CACTTGNQPQHF
TGTGCCTGTACAACAGGGAATCAGCCCCAGCATTTT
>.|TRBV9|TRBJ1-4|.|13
CASSRARGEKLFF
TGTGCCAGCAGTCGAGCAAGGGGTGAAAAACTGTTTTTT
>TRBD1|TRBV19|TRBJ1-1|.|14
CASSIDQGATEAFF
TGTGCCAGTAGTATAGATCAGGGGGCCACTGAAGCTTTCTTT
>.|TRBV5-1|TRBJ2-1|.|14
CASSSTTGYNEQFF
TGCGCCAGCAGCTCGACGACAGGCTACAATGAGCAGTTCTTC
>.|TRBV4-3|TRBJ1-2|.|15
CASSQDRQVGNGYTF
TGCGCCAGCAGCCAAGATAGGCAGGTTGGTAATGGCTACACCTTC
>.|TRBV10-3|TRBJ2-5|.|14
CAISESTGQETQYF
TGTGCCATCAGTGAGTCGACCGGCCAAGAGACCCAGTACTTC
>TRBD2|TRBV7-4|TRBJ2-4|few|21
CASSCHKPPSGRASAKNIQYF
TGTGCCAGCAGCTGCCACAAGCCCCCTAGCGGGAGGGCCTCGGCCAAAAACATTCAGTACTTC
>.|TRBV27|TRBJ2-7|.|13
CASSVTESYEQYF
TGTGCCAGCAGTGTGACGGAGTCCTACGAGCAGTACTTC
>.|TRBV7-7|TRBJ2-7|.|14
CASSLGPGSYEQYF
TGTGCTAGCAGCTTGGGACCTGGCTCCTACGAGCAGTACTTC
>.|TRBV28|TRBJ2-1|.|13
CASSSFVGDEQFF
TGTGCCAGCAGTTCTTTTGTTGGCGATGAGCAGTTCTTC
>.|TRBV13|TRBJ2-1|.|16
CASSLGAVAGLIEQFF
TGTGCCAGCAGCTTAGGGGCGGTAGCCGGCCTCATTGAGCAGTTCTTC
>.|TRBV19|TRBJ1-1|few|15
CASNFFGAGNTEAFF
TGTGCCAGTAATTTTTTTGGGGCGGGGAACACTGAAGCTTTCTTT
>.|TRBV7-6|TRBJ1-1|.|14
CASSRRQVVTEAFF
TGTGCCAGCAGCAGAAGACAAGTTGTCACTGAAGCTTTCTTT
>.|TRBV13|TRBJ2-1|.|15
CASSSRTVTYNEQFF
TGTGCCAGCAGCTCCCGGACAGTGACCTACAATGAGCAGTTCTTC
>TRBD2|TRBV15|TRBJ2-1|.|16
CATSREGLAGAWEQFF
TGTGCCACCAGCAGAGAAGGACTAGCGGGAGCTTGGGAGCAGTTCTTC
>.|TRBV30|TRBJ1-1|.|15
CAWSSPIPGDTEAFF
TGTGCCTGGAGTTCCCCCATCCCGGGGGACACTGAAGCTTTCTTT
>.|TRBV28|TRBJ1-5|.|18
CASSSRWRVVISNQPQHF
TGTGCCAGCAGTTCCCGGTGGAGGGTCGTCATTAGCAATCAGCCCCAGCATTTT
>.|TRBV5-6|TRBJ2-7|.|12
CASSPQGYEQYF
TGTGCCAGCAGCCCACAGGGATACGAGCAGTACTTC
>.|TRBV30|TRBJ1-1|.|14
CAWRVNTRSAEAFF
TGTGCCTGGAGAGTCAACACGCGGAGCGCTGAAGCTTTCTTT
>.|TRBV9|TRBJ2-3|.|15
CASSPAGAGTDTQYF
TGTGCCAGCAGCCCTGCAGGGGCTGGCACAGATACGCAGTATTTT
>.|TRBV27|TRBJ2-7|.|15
CASSASFNGYYEQYF
TGTGCCAGCAGTGCGAGTTTTAACGGCTACTACGAGCAGTACTTC
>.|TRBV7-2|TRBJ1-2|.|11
CASNDNYGYTF
TGTGCCAGCAACGATAACTATGGCTACACCTTC
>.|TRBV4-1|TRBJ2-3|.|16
CASSQGLERLTDTQYF
TGCGCCAGCAGCCAAGGACTTGAGCGGCTCACAGATACGCAGTATTTT
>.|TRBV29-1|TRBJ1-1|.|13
CSVESRMNTEAFF
TGCAGCGTTGAAAGTCGAATGAACACTGAAGCTTTCTTT
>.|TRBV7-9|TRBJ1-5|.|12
CASSLAGQPQHF
TGTGCCAGCAGCTTAGCGGGCCAGCCCCAGCATTTT
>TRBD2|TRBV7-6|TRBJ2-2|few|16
CASSLAAGGNTGELFF
TGTGCCAGCAGCTTAGCAGCGGGAGGGAACACCGGGGAGCTGTTTTTT
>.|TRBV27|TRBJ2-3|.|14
CASSQGGSTDTQYF
TGTGCCAGCAGTCAGGGGGGCAGCACAGATACGCAGTATTTT